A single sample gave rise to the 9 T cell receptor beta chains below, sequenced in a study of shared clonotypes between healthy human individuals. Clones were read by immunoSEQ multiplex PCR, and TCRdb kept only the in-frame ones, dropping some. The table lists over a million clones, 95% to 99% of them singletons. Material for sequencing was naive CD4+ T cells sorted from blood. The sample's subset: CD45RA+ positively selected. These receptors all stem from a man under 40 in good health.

The CDR3 DNA reads TGTGCCAGCAGACCGACAGACACAGATACGCAGTATTTT. The encoded protein is CASRPTDTDTQYF. J is TRBJ2-3 and V is TRBV7-3; D is perhaps TRBD1 (5 bases). The CDR3 loop spans 13 amino acids. Germline CDR1 is SGHTA and CDR2 is FQGTGA. V lost 6 bases to trimming and J lost 2 bases, with 9 bases between them.

The CDR3 spells CASSESLGSQNEQFF. The CDR3 region has the DNA TGCGCCAGCAGTGAGTCGCTCGGCAGCCAAAATGAGCAGTTCTTC. V usage is TRBV10-1 and J usage is TRBJ2-1, with unresolved D. With 0 bases removed from V and 7 bases from J, the gap between germline ends came to 13 bases. The CDR3 contains 15 residues. Germline assignment: CDR1 WNHNN and CDR2 SYGVQD (reference sequence).

Here the CDR3 reads CASSHTDRDVFYEQYF. CDR3 DNA sequence: TGTGCCAGCAGCCATACGGACAGGGATGTGTTTTACGAGCAGTACTTC. The V and J genes are TRBV7-8 and TRBJ2-7, with 8 bases that match TRBD1. V lost 5 bases and J lost 4; bases outside the gene matches: 13. Germline-derived CDR1 and CDR2 are SGHVS and FQNEAQ. The CDR3 contains 16 residues.

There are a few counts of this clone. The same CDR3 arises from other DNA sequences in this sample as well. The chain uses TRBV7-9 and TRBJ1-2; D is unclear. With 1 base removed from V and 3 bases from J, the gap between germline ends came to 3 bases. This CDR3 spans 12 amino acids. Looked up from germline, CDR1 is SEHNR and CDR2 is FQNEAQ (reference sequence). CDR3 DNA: TGTGCCAGCAGCTTAGGGGACTATGGCTACACCTTC. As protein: CASSLGDYGYTF.

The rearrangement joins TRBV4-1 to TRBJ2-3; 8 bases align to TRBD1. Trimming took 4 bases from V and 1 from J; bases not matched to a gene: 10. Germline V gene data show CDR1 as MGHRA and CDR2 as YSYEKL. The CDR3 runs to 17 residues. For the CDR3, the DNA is TGCGCCAGCAGCCCGCCTCAGGGGGCGGTGGGCACAGATACGCAGTATTTT. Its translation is CASSPPQGAVGTDTQYF.

CDR3 loop: CASSDWGGVREKLFF. CDR3 coding DNA: TGTGCCAGCAGTGATTGGGGGGGGGTTCGTGAAAAACTGTTTTTT. The chain combines TRBV6-1 with TRBJ1-4, with D perhaps matching TRBD1 (5 bases). Trimming removed 3 bases from V and 7 bases from J, with 15 bases in between. From germline, CDR1 is MNHNS and CDR2 SASEGT. This CDR3 has 15 amino acids.

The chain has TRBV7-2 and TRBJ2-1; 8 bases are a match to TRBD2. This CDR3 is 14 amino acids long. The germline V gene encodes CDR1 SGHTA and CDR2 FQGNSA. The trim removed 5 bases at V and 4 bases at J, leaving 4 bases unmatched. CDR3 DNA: TGTGCCAGCAGCGTACTAGCGGAGTACAATGAGCAGTTCTTC. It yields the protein CASSVLAEYNEQFF.

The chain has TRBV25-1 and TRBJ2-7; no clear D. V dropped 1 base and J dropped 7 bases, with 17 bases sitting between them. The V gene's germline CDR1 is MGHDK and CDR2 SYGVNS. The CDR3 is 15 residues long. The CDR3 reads CASSEWEGSWGEQYF. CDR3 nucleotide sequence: TGTGCCAGCAGTGAATGGGAAGGTAGCTGGGGAGAGCAGTACTTC.

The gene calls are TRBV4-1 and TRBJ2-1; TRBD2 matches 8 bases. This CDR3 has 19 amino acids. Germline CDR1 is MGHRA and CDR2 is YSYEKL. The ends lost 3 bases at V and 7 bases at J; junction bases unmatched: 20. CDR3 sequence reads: CASSHQASGRISGSNEQFF. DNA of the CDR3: TGCGCCAGCAGCCACCAGGCCAGCGGGAGAATTAGTGGGAGTAATGAGCAGTTCTTC.